This TCR beta chain comes out of a study of CD8 T cells in Susac syndrome (dated by TCRdb to between 2018 and 2021). In the study overall: Whether CD8+ T cell activation and differentiation in Susac syndrome was antigen driven was tested using repertoire sequencing. CD8+ T cell repertoire clonality was compared between 12 healthy donors, some 14 Susac syndrome patients and around 15 multiple sclerosis patients.

RNA was extracted using the RNeasy kit, and about 0.45 to 1 ug of the RNA was reverse transcribed with random hexamers. TCR beta CDR3 regions were amplified with the immunoSEQ multiplex PCR assay covering 54 Vbeta and 13 Jbeta segments. To correct PCR amplification bias, a synthetic template baseline was used for both primer optimization and computational correction. In the paper's pipeline: Reads were annotated to V, D and J genes according to IMGT and were analyzed with immunoSEQ Analyzer, with only productive sequences retained. Clonality was computed as one minus Shannon entropy normalized by log2 of the number of productive unique sequences. For each patient and control, public and private clones were evaluated within the 100 most prevalent clones. Clones were defined as Susac-specific when absent from the healthy and MS cohorts, from some 1,100 published viral clones and from other ImmuneACCESS disease sequences. TCRdb's own reprocessing of the public reads used fastp at Q25 and MiXCR and kept productive beta chains. Merged by CDR3 protein, the rows form single entries marked with the most common genes and DNA. Clone size and V and J calls follow TCRdb, not the original study. The sample table records 250,000 to 350,000 distinct CDR3 sequences; roughly 85% of these occur just once. Approximately 0.11% of the sample comes from the top ten.

Peripheral blood CD8+ and CD4+ T cells from healthy donors, Susac syndrome patients and multiple sclerosis patients were profiled by high-throughput TCR beta sequencing. Multiple sclerosis controls were treatment-naive patients with stable or active relapsing-remitting disease fulfilling revised McDonald criteria. Bulk CD8+ and CD4+ T cells were purified by magnetic negative isolation, whereas CD8+ TEMRA cells were enriched by FACS. Blood was collected in EDTA tubes and processed within 24 hours, with PBMCs isolated through density gradient centrifugation. PBMCs intended for TCR sequencing were frozen in liquid nitrogen and were later thawed in a 37 degrees C water bath. A purity of at least 90% was achieved for sorted or isolated CD4+, CD8+ and CD8+ TEMRA cells. Worth noting for this clonotype: Its antigen is unknown. The record has no base qualities; no much larger clone is one base away.

The investigation overall reported the following: The study acknowledged that relatively few individuals were included in the TCR sequencing and HLA analysis.

From the germline V gene (reference sequence), CDR1 is MNHNY and CDR2 is SVGAGI. Trimming takes 6 bases off V and 2 bases off J; junction bases not matched to a gene: 8. From its cysteine to its phenylalanine, the CDR3 spans 15 amino acids. Kept here is only the CDR3 DNA, which spans 45 bases and is read in frame from base 1. The clonotype originates from a human donor with multiple sclerosis. Material: CD8+ T cells from PBMCs. Recombination connected TRBV6-6 to TRBJ2-7, and TRBD1 matches 9 of the central bases. For the CDR3, the sequence is CASSLDRGLAYEQYF. At the DNA level, the sequence is TGTGCCAGCAGCCTGGACAGGGGCCTCGCCTACGAGCAGTACTTC.